This T cell receptor beta chain was sequenced in a study of radiation and T cells in renal cell carcinoma. Whole-study context: Nephrectomy followed 15 Gy stereotactic body radiation by 4 weeks. Study findings and constraints: Baseline intratumoral clonotype presence is unknown without pretreatment biopsies. From baseline, blood top tumor clonotypes peaked at 2 weeks post-radiation.

Assay used: immunoSEQ multiplex PCR; TCRdb lists only in-frame clones, some missing. The sample lists 160,000 or so clones, over 80% seen once, with 13% in the top ten. Time point meaning: blood 2 weeks post-SBRT. The sample's treatment: 15 Gy SBRT to primary tumor, nephrectomy 4 weeks later. Blood was sampled at baseline, 2 weeks and 4 weeks after SBRT. Looked up from germline, CDR1 is SNHLY and CDR2 is FYNNEI. Trimming stripped 3 bases from V and 2 bases from J, with 10 bases between. This CDR3 is built from 14 residues. A word on this clone: What it binds is not known.

The chain joins TRBV2 to TRBJ1-2; D is perhaps TRBD1 (5 bases). The material sequenced was blood, taken from a patient whose treatment included radiotherapy and nephrectomy. The sequence was obtained from a woman between 45 and 65 years old with renal cell carcinoma. In DNA form, the CDR3 reads TGTGCCAGCAGTGACGGGGGTCCCAACTATGGCTACACCTTC. This translates into CASSDGGPNYGYTF.